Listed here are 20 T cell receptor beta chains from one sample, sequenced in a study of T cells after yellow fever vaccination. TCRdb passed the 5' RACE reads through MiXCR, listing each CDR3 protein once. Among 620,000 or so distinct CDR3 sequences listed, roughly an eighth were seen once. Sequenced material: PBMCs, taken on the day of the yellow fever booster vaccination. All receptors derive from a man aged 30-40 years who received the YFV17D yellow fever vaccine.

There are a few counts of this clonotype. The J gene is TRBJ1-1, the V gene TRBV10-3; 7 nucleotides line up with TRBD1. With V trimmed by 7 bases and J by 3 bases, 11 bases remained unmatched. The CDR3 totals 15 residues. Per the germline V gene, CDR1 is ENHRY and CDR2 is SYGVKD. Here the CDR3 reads CAITRQGRRDTEAFF. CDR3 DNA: TGTGCCATCACCCGACAGGGACGGAGAGACACTGAAGCTTTCTTT.

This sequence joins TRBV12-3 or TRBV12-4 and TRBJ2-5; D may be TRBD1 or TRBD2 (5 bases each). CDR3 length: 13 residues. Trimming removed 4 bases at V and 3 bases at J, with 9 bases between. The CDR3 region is CASSSGAKETQYF. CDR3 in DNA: TGTGCCAGCAGTTCCGGGGCGAAAGAGACCCAGTACTTC.

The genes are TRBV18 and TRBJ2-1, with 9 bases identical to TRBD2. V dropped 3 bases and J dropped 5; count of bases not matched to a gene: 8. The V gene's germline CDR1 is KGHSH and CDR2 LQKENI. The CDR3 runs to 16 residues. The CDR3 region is CASSPLAGVSDNEQFF. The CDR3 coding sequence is TGTGCCAGCTCACCCTTAGCGGGAGTGTCCGACAATGAGCAGTTCTTC.

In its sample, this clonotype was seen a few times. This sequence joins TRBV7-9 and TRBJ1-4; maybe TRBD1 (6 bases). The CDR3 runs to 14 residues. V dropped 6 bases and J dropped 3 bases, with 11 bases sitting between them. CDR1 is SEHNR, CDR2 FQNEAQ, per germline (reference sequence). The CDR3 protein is CASSVQGSNEKLFF. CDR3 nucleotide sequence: TGTGCCAGCAGTGTACAGGGCTCTAATGAAAAACTGTTTTTT.

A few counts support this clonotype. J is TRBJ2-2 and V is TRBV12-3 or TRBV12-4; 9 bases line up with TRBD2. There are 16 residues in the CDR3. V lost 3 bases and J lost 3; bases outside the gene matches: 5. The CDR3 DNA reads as TGTGCCAGCAGTTTGTGGCGGGAGGGATACACCGGGGAGCTGTTTTTT. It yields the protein CASSLWREGYTGELFF.

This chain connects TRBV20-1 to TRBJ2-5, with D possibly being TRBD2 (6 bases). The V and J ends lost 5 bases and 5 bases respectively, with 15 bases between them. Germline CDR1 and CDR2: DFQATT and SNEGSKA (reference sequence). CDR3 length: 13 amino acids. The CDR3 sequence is CSASGTGRETQYF. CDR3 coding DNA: TGCAGTGCTTCCGGGACGGGGAGGGAGACCCAGTACTTC.

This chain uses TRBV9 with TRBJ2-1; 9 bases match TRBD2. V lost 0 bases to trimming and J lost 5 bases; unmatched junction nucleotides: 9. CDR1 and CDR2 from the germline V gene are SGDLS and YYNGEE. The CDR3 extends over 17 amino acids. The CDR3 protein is CASSVGGGTSSHNEQFF. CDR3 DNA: TGTGCCAGCAGCGTAGGAGGAGGGACTAGCAGCCACAATGAGCAGTTCTTC.

This CDR3 reads CASRRNSGNTIYF. The CDR3 coding sequence is TGTGCCAGCAGACGGAACTCTGGAAACACCATATATTTT. The chain carries TRBV12-3 or TRBV12-4 and TRBJ1-3, with unresolved D. Trimming left V 6 bases short and J 0 bases short, with 6 bases between. The CDR3 loop spans 13 amino acids.

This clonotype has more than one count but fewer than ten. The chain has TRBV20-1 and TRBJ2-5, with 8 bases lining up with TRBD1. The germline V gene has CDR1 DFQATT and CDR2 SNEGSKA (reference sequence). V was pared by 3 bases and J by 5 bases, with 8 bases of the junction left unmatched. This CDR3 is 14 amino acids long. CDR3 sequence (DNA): TGCAGTGCTAGGGACAGGGTATTTTCGGAGACCCAGTACTTC. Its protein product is CSARDRVFSETQYF.

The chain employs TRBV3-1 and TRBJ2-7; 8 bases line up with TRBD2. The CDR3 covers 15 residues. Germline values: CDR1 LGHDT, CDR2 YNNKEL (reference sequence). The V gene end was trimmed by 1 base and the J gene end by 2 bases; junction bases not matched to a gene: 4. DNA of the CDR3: TGTGCCAGCAGCCAAGGAAGCGGGGGAACCTACGAGCAGTACTTC. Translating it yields CASSQGSGGTYEQYF.

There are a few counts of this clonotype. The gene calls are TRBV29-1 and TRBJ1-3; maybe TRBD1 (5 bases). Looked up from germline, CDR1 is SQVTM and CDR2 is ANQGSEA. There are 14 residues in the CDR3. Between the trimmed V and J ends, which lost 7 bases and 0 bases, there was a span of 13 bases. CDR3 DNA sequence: TGCAGCGGAGGGGACCGCGGCTCTGGAAACACCATATATTTT. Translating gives CSGGDRGSGNTIYF.

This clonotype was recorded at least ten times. The CDR3 DNA is TGTGCCAGCAGCTTACAGTCCGGGCTAGCGGGACGACGTCTTCGGACCGGGGAGCTGTTTTTT. Protein sequence: CASSLQSGLAGRRLRTGELFF. This chain links TRBV7-2 with TRBJ2-2; TRBD2 aligns across 9 bases. J lost 5 bases, V lost 2 bases, and 21 bases had no gene match. This CDR3 is built from 21 residues. Germline assignment: CDR1 SGHTA and CDR2 FQGNSA.

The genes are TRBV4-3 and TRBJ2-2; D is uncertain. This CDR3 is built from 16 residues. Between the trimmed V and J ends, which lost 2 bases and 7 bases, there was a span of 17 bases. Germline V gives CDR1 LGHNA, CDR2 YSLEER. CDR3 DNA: TGCGCCAGCAGCCAAAGAGTCGGCCGTGGCGTCGGGGAGCTGTTTTTT. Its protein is CASSQRVGRGVGELFF.

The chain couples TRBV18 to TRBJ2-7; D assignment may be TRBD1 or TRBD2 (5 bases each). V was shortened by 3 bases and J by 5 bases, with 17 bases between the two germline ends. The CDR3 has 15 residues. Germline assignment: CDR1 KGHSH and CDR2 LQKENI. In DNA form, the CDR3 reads TGTGCCAGCTCACCGGGGCATGGGGGTCTGAACGAGCAGTACTTC. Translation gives CASSPGHGGLNEQYF.

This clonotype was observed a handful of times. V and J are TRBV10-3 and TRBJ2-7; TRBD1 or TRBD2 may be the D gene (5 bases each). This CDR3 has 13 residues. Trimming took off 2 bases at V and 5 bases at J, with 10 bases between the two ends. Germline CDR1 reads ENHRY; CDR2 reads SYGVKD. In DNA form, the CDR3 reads TGTGCCATCAGTGAGAGTAGGGGACACGAGCAGTACTTC. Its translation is CAISESRGHEQYF.

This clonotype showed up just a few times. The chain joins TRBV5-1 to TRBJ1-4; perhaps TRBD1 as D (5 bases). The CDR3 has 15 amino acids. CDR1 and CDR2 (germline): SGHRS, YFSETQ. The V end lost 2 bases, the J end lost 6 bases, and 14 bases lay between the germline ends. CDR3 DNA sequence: TGCGCCAGCAGCTTCTCCGGGACGGTCGATGAAAAACTGTTTTTT. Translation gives CASSFSGTVDEKLFF.

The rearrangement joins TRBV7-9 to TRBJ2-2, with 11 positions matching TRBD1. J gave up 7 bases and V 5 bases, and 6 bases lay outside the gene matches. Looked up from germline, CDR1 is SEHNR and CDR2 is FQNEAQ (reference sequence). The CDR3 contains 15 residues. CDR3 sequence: CASSADRGRFGELFF. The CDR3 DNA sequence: TGTGCCAGCAGCGCGGACAGGGGGCGCTTCGGGGAGCTGTTTTTT.

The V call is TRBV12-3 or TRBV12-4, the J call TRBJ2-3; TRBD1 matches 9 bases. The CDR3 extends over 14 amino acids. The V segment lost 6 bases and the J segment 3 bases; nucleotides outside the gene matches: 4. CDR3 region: CASRGTGSTDTQYF. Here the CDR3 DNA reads TGTGCCAGCAGGGGGACAGGGTCGACAGATACGCAGTATTTT.

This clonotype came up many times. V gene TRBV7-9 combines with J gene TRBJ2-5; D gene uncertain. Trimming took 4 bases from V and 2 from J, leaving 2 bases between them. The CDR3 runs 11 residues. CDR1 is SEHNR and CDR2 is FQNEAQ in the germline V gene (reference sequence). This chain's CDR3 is CASSWQETQYF. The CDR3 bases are TGTGCCAGCAGCTGGCAAGAGACCCAGTACTTC.

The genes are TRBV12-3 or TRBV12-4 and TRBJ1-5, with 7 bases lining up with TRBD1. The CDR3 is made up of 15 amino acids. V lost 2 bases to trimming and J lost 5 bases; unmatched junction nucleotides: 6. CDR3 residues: CASSLMTGLDQPQHF. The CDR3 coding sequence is TGTGCCAGCAGTTTAATGACAGGGCTAGATCAGCCCCAGCATTTT.